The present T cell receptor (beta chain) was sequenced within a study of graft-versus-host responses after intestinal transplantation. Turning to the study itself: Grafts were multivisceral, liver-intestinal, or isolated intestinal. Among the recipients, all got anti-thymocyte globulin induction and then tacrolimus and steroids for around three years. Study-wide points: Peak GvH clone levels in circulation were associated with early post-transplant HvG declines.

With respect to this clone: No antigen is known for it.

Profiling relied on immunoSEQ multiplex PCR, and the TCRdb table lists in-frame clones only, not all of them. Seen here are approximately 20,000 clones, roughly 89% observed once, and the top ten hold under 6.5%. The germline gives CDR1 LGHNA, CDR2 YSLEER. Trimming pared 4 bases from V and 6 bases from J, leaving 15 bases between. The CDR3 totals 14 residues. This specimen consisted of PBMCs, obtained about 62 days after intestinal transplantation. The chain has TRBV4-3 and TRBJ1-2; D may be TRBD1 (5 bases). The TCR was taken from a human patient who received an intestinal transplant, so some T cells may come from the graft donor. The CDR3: CASSRGEASDGYTF. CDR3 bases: TGCGCCAGCAGCCGGGGGGAGGCTAGTGATGGCTACACCTTC.